In this sample, the clone carrying this TCR beta chain is medium-sized. CDR3 length: 13 amino acids. Trimming took off 0 bases at V and 9 bases at J, with 9 bases between the two ends. The germline V gene encodes CDR1 MNHEY and CDR2 SVGAGI. Responder CD3+CD4+ and CD3+CD8+ cells that were proliferating and CFSE-low were sorted after the reaction. The table came from immunoSEQ multiplex PCR; TCRdb's copy has only in-frame clones and leaves some out. There are roughly 10,000 clones in the sample; about 27% occur only once, and roughly 3% lies in the top ten. This sample stems from a study of graft-versus-host responses after intestinal transplantation.

Sequencing was performed on alloreactive CD4+ T cells from a mixed lymphocyte reaction culture, taken before intestinal transplant. Subset denoted: CFSE-low proliferating T cells sorted from roughly 6-day pre-transplant mixed lymphocyte reaction (GvH or HvG direction). This rearrangement joins TRBV6-5 to TRBJ1-5; D unresolved. This receptor was identified in a human patient who received an intestinal transplant. In DNA form, the CDR3 reads TGTGCCAGCAGTTACTCGTCGGTTTCGCCCCAGCATTTT. This codes for CASSYSSVSPQHF.